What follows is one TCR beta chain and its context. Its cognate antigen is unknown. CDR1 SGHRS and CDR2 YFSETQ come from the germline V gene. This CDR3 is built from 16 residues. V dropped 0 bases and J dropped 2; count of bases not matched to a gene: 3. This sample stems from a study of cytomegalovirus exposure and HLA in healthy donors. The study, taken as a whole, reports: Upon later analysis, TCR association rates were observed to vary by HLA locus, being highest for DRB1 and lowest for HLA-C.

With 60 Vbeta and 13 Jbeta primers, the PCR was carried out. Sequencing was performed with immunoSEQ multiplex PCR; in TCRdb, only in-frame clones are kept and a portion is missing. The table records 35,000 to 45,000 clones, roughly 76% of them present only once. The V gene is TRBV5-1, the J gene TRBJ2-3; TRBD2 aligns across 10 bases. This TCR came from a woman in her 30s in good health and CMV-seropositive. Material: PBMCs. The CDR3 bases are TGCGCCAGCAGCTTGGGAGCGGGAGGGCTCACAGATACGCAGTATTTT. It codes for CASSLGAGGLTDTQYF.